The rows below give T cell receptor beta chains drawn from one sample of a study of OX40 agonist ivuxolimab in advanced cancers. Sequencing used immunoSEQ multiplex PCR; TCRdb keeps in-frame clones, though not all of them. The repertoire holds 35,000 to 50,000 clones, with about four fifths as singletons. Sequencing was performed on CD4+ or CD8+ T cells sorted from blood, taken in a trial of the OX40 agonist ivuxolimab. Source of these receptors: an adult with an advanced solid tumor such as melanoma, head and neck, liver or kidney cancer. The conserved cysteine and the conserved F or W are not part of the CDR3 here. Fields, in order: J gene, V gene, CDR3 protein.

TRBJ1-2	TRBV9	ASSVREGSAGYT
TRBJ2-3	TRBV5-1	ASSLLAGPTSSTDTQY
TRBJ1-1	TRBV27	ASSLWDGQANTEAF
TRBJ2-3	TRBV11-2	ASRLTGGRSDTQY
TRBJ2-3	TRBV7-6	ASSLFRTDTQY
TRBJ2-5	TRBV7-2	ASSSLTGQETQY
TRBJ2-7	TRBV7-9	ASSLPTGVGYEQY
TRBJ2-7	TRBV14	ASSRAGSGRAYEQY
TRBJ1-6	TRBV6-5	ASSSSNRPLH
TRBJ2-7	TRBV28	ASSSPLAVHEQY
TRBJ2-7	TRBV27	ASSLTALYEQY
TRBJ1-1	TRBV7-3	ASSLGENTEAF
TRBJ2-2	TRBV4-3	ASSQPSGRAGELF
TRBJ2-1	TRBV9	ASARDNYNEQF
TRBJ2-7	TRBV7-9	ASSLAGLAGGEQY